The next 4 T cell receptor beta chains were all read from a single sample in a study of blood T cell repertoires in COVID-19. This table comes from immunoSEQ multiplex PCR, and its TCRdb copy is limited to in-frame clones, with some not included. The top ten clones hold 3% to 4% of a sample with roughly 140,000 clones, about 86% of them seen once. The sample comprised peripheral blood. The receptors stem from a man in his sixties or seventies with acute or convalescent COVID-19.

In regard to this clone: Distinct nucleotide sequences in the sample also encode this CDR3. The chain uses TRBV28 and TRBJ2-7, with D unclear. The CDR3 runs to 13 residues. Germline V gene sequence: CDR1 MDHEN, CDR2 SYDVKM. V lost 2 bases and J lost 1, with 6 bases in between. Here the CDR3 reads CASSLVSSYEQYF. In nucleotides, the CDR3 is TGTGCCAGCAGTTTAGTCAGTTCCTACGAGCAGTACTTC.

V is TRBV28 and J is TRBJ1-4, with 10 bases that match TRBD1. Germline CDR1 MDHEN, CDR2 SYDVKM. V trimming: 6 bases; J trimming: 7 bases; junction bases outside the gene matches: 8. CDR3 length: 15 amino acids. The CDR3 DNA follows: TGTGCCAGCAGCATCCCGGGACAGGGGTTTGAAAAACTGTTTTTT. This sequence encodes CASSIPGQGFEKLFF. The full variable domain, its missing parts supplied by reference TRBV28 and TRBJ1-4, is DVKVTQSSRYLVKRTGEKVFLECVQDMDHENMFWYRQDPGLGLRLIYFSYDVKMKEKGDIPEGYSVSREKKERFSLILESASTNQTSMYLCASSIPGQGFEKLFFGSGTQLSVL.

The J gene is TRBJ1-2, the V gene TRBV4-2; D not resolved. Trimming shortened V by 0 bases and J by 6 bases, and 17 bases separated the two germline ends. CDR1 is LGHNA, CDR2 YNFKEQ, per germline. This CDR3 comprises 16 residues. CDR3 in amino acids: CASSQEAERQNDGYTF. The DNA for the CDR3 is TGTGCCAGCAGCCAAGAGGCCGAGCGGCAGAATGATGGCTACACCTTC.

The chain links TRBV6-5 to TRBJ2-7; no firm D call. The CDR3 runs to 15 residues. The ends were cut back, 0 bases at V and 0 bases at J, with 9 bases in the middle. Per the germline V gene, CDR1 is MNHEY and CDR2 is SVGAGI. CDR3 nucleotide sequence: TGTGCCAGCAGTTACTCTACGGGTAGCTCCTACGAGCAGTACTTC. Translating it yields CASSYSTGSSYEQYF.